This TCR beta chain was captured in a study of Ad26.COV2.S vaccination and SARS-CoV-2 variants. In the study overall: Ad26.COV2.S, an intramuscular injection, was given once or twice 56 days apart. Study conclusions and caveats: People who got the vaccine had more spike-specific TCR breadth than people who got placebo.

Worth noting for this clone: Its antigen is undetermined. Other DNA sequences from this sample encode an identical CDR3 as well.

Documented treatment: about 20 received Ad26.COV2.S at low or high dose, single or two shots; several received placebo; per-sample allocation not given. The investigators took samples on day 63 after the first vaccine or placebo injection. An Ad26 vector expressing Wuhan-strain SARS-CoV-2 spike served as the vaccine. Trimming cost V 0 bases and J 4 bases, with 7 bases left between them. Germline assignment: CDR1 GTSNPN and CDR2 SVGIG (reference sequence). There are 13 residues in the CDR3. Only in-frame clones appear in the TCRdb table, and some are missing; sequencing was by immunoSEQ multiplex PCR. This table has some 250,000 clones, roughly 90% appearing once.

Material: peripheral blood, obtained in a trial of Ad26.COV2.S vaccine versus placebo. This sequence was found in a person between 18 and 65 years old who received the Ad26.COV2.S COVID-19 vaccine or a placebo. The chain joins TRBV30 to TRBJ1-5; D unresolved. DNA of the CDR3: TGTGCCTGGAGTGTATCGGGAAATCAGCCCCAGCATTTT. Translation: CAWSVSGNQPQHF.